This TCR beta chain was obtained from a study of neurological immune-mediated disorders. TCRdb recomputed calls from the 5' RACE reads with MiXCR, one row per CDR3 protein. Of about 62,000 distinct CDR3 sequences in the sample, around 4.7% were seen once. In its sample, this clonotype was seen a few times. V was pared by 4 bases and J by 0 bases, with 5 bases between. This CDR3 region has 12 residues. Germline V gives CDR1 SGHKS, CDR2 YYEKEE (reference sequence). This receptor was identified in a woman aged 45-60 years with multiple sclerosis. This chain uses TRBV5-5 with TRBJ2-7, with D hard to call. Sequenced: PBMCs. The CDR3 reads CASSPSSYEQYF. Written as DNA, the CDR3 is TGTGCCAGCAGCCCTAGCTCCTACGAGCAGTACTTC. Filled out from reference TRBV5-5 and TRBJ2-7, the complete variable domain reads DAGVTQSPTHLIKTRGQQVTLRCSPISGHKSVSWYQQVLGQGPQFIFQYYEKEERGRGNFPDRFSARQFPNYSSELNVNALLLGDSALYLCASSPSSYEQYFGPGTRLTVT.